Following are 14 T cell receptor beta chains from one sample sequenced in a study of blood T cell repertoires in COVID-19. Sequenced by immunoSEQ multiplex PCR; TCRdb stores in-frame clones only, minus some. Among some 290,000 clones listed, around 92% were seen once. Sequencing used PBMCs or T cells enriched from blood (not recorded which). These receptors all stem from a woman in her 30s who had recovered from COVID-19.

The chain employs TRBV19 and TRBJ1-4; D perhaps matches TRBD1 (5 bases). Germline CDR1 LNHDA, CDR2 SQIVND (reference sequence). The V and J ends lost 6 bases and 2 bases respectively, with 16 bases between them. The CDR3 is 16 residues long. Here the CDR3 DNA reads TGTGCCAGTAGAGAAAGGGGAGGTTCGACTAATGAAAAACTGTTTTTT. Translated: CASRERGGSTNEKLFF.

The CDR3 DNA is TGTGCCAGTATGTCTAGCGGGAGTTTCGCCGGGGAGCTGTTTTTT. Encoded protein: CASMSSGSFAGELFF. The rearrangement uses TRBV19 and TRBJ2-2, with TRBD2 matching 10 bases. Trimming removed 7 bases from V and 6 bases from J; junction bases left unmatched: 8. CDR1 is LNHDA, CDR2 SQIVND, per germline (reference sequence). CDR3 length: 15 residues. Drawing the rest from reference TRBV19 and TRBJ2-2, the complete variable domain is DGGITQSPKYLFRKEGQNVTLSCEQNLNHDAMYWYRQDPGQGLRLIYYSQIVNDFQKGDIAEGYSVSREKKESFPLTVTSAQKNPTAFYLCASMSSGSFAGELFFGEGSRLTVL.

This chain links TRBV28 with TRBJ1-1, with 8 bases fitting TRBD1. With V trimmed by 6 bases and J by 3 bases, 15 bases remained unmatched. Germline CDR1 reads MDHEN; CDR2 reads SYDVKM. The length of the CDR3 is 17 residues. The CDR3 is CASRTFRGQLVDTEAFF. The CDR3 DNA reads TGTGCCAGCAGGACATTCAGGGGGCAGCTGGTTGACACTGAAGCTTTCTTT.

The V call is TRBV10-3, the J call TRBJ2-3; 9 bases align to TRBD2. Germline V lookup: CDR1 ENHRY, CDR2 SYGVKD. The CDR3 covers 16 residues. J was trimmed by 0 bases and V by 5 bases; bases with no gene match: 6. CDR3 DNA sequence: TGTGCCATCAGTACCGGGACTAGCTCTAGCACAGATACGCAGTATTTT. Protein: CAISTGTSSSTDTQYF.

The V call is TRBV25-1, the J call TRBJ2-3, with a weak D call TRBD1 (5 bases). Deletions cut 4 bases from V and 6 bases from J, with 17 bases between. The CDR3 covers 15 residues. Per germline, CDR1 MGHDK and CDR2 SYGVNS. The CDR3 sequence is CASSARAASRDTQYF. Here the CDR3 DNA reads TGTGCCAGCAGTGCCAGGGCGGCCAGCAGGGATACGCAGTATTTT. Full variable domain (rest looked up from reference TRBV25-1 and TRBJ2-3): EADIYQTPRYLVIGTGKKITLECSQTMGHDKMYWYQQDPGMELHLIHYSYGVNSTEKGDLSSESTVSRIRTEHFPLTLESARPSHTSQYLCASSARAASRDTQYFGPGTRLTVL.

The chain links TRBV4-1 to TRBJ1-1, with D perhaps matching TRBD1 (6 bases). Germline V gene lookup returns CDR1 MGHRA and CDR2 YSYEKL. The CDR3 extends over 15 amino acids. Trimming stripped 3 bases from V and 3 bases from J, with 14 bases between. CDR3 sequence (DNA): TGCGCCAGCAGCCATCAGGGGTATTCGGACACTGAAGCTTTCTTT. Translation: CASSHQGYSDTEAFF.

This clone appeared once. The V gene is TRBV9, the J gene TRBJ1-5; the D is unclear. Germline loops: CDR1 SGDLS, CDR2 YYNGEE. Trimming shortened V by 2 bases and J by 0 bases, and 9 bases separated the two germline ends. This CDR3 is built from 15 residues. The CDR3 loop is CASSVESNSNQPQHF. The CDR3 DNA is TGTGCCAGCAGCGTGGAGTCGAATAGCAATCAGCCCCAGCATTTT. The full variable domain, rest sourced from reference TRBV9 and TRBJ1-5, is DSGVTQTPKHLITATGQRVTLRCSPRSGDLSVYWYQQSLDQGLQFLIQYYNGEERAKGNILERFSAQQFPDLHSELNLSSLELGDSALYFCASSVESNSNQPQHFGDGTRLSIL.

This clone was recorded once. The V call is TRBV6-1, the J call TRBJ1-5; maybe TRBD1 (5 bases). Trimming left V 3 bases short and J 6 bases short, with 9 bases between. The CDR3 totals 13 residues. Germline CDR1 reads MNHNS; CDR2 reads SASEGT. The CDR3 DNA follows: TGTGCCAGCAGTGACGGGGGGTTTCAGCCCCAGCATTTT. It specifies CASSDGGFQPQHF.

The rearrangement links TRBV28 to TRBJ1-4; TRBD1 aligns across 7 bases. This CDR3 comprises 16 residues. The germline gives CDR1 MDHEN, CDR2 SYDVKM. V lost 6 bases, J lost 1 base, and 8 bases stayed unmatched. The CDR3 protein is CASRPQGVVTNEKLFF. In nucleotides, the CDR3 is TGTGCCAGCAGGCCGCAGGGGGTAGTAACTAATGAAAAACTGTTTTTT.

The rearrangement links TRBV6-2 or TRBV6-3 to TRBJ1-1, with 12 bases that match TRBD1. This CDR3 comprises 16 residues. Trimming took 2 bases from V and 3 from J; bases not matched to a gene: 4. Germline V CDR1 and CDR2: MNHEY, SVGEGT. The CDR3 DNA is TGTGCCAGCAGTTACGCCGGGACAGGGGGCCACACTGAAGCTTTCTTT. Protein: CASSYAGTGGHTEAFF.

The rearrangement links TRBV13 to TRBJ2-7, with 8 bases lining up with TRBD2. The ends lost 9 bases at V and 6 bases at J; junction bases unmatched: 4. Germline values: CDR1 PRHDT, CDR2 FYEKMQ (reference sequence). The CDR3 spans 11 residues. DNA for the CDR3: TGTGCCAGTGAGAGCGGGGGCGAGCAGTACTTC. It translates to CASESGGEQYF.

V usage is TRBV19 and J usage is TRBJ2-2; 7 bases line up with TRBD1. J lost 1 base, V lost 3 bases, and 5 bases had no gene match. From germline, CDR1 is LNHDA and CDR2 SQIVND (reference sequence). The CDR3 is 16 amino acids. The CDR3 loop reads CASSIRDSLNTGELFF. Here the CDR3 DNA reads TGTGCCAGTAGTATCCGGGACAGCCTGAACACCGGGGAGCTGTTTTTT.

The J gene is TRBJ1-6, the V gene TRBV10-3; D uncertain. CDR1 and CDR2 (germline): ENHRY, SYGVKD. This CDR3 has 13 residues. V was shortened by 3 bases and J by 10 bases, with 10 bases between the two germline ends. The CDR3 region has the DNA TGTGCCATCAGTGAAGAACGGGGATCACCCCTCCACTTT. It yields the protein CAISEERGSPLHF.

The CDR3 region is CAWSGGLHLSGANVLTF. For the CDR3, the DNA is TGTGCCTGGAGTGGGGGCTTACACCTCTCTGGGGCCAACGTCCTGACTTTC. The rearrangement links TRBV30 to TRBJ2-6; TRBD1 might be the D (5 bases). Germline V gene sequence: CDR1 GTSNPN, CDR2 SVGIG (reference sequence). V dropped 1 base and J dropped 0 bases, with 13 bases sitting between them. CDR3 size: 17 residues.